The rows below give T cell receptor beta chains drawn from one sample of a study of blood T cells in healthy people across ages. TCRdb reanalysed the 5' RACE reads using MiXCR and keeps one entry per CDR3 protein. This sample has some 930,000 distinct CDR3 sequences, with roughly 29% found just once. This sample was also put to use in a study of T cells of mothers and their children.

What was sequenced was blood. These receptors all come from a woman in her forties in good health. CDR3s include the opening cysteine and the closing phenylalanine or tryptophan. The order of the fields is clone size, D gene, J gene, V gene, CDR3 protein, CDR3 DNA. The D gene is left open where the match is weak. The size entry is marked missing in some rows and otherwise reads once, few, many or a size class.

NA | TRBD2 | TRBJ2-1 | TRBV7-9 | CASESGGNSRRSSYNEQFF | TGTGCCAGCGAATCCGGGGGGAACTCGCGAAGGAGCTCCTACAATGAGCAGTTCTTC
few | TRBD2 | TRBJ2-7 | TRBV28 | CASSSTWLAGDQSSYEQYF | TGTGCCAGCAGTTCGACTTGGCTAGCGGGAGACCAAAGCTCCTACGAGCAGTACTTC
few | NA | TRBJ1-2 | TRBV12-3/TRBV12-4 | CASSLAFGHYGYTF | TGTGCCAGCAGTTTAGCATTCGGGCACTATGGCTACACCTTC
NA | NA | TRBJ2-1 | TRBV5-1 | CASSLNAGIHEQFF | TGCGCCAGCAGCTTGAACGCCGGGATCCACGAGCAGTTCTTC
NA | NA | TRBJ1-3 | TRBV7-9 | CASSSTAGNTIYF | TGTGCCAGCAGCTCTACGGCAGGAAACACCATATATTTT
many | NA | TRBJ2-7 | TRBV20-1 | CSARDLVDFQTYEQYF | TGCAGTGCTAGAGATTTGGTAGACTTCCAAACCTACGAGCAGTACTTC
few | NA | TRBJ1-1 | TRBV9 | CASSGRTANTEAFF | TGTGCCAGCAGCGGACGGACAGCTAACACTGAAGCTTTCTTT
few | NA | TRBJ1-6 | TRBV6-1 | CASSELDGLNSPLHF | TGTGCCAGCAGTGAACTGGACGGACTTAATTCACCCCTCCACTTT
NA | NA | TRBJ1-2 | TRBV29-1 | CSVQAPDGTLSYTF | TGCAGCGTTCAGGCGCCGGACGGAACTTTAAGTTACACCTTC
few | TRBD2 | TRBJ2-2 | TRBV4-3 | CASSPQRGSDTGELFF | TGCGCCAGCAGCCCACAGCGGGGTTCAGACACCGGGGAGCTGTTTTTT
NA | NA | TRBJ1-1 | TRBV28 | CASTTGQEAFF | TGTGCCAGCACCACCGGACAGGAAGCTTTCTTT
NA | TRBD2 | TRBJ2-3 | TRBV5-1 | CASSLAPSGPSTDTQYF | TGCGCCAGCAGCTTGGCCCCTAGCGGTCCTAGCACAGATACGCAGTATTTT
many | NA | TRBJ2-1 | TRBV5-1 | CASSLGSRGSYNEQFF | TGCGCCAGCAGCTTGGGGTCCAGGGGATCCTACAATGAGCAGTTCTTC
NA | NA | TRBJ1-2 | TRBV7-9 | CASSSTGTDNYGYTF | TGTGCCAGCAGCTCGACCGGGACTGATAACTATGGCTACACCTTC
many | NA | TRBJ1-1 | TRBV5-1 | CASSLAGNTEAFF | TGTGCCAGCAGCTTAGCGGGGAACACTGAAGCTTTCTTT
many | TRBD2 | TRBJ2-3 | TRBV7-8 | CASSVAGTSGFTDTQYF | TGTGCCAGCAGCGTTGCCGGGACTAGCGGTTTTACAGATACGCAGTATTTT
NA | NA | TRBJ2-5 | TRBV12-3/TRBV12-4 | CASSSETVEQETQYF | TGTGCCAGCAGTTCGGAGACAGTGGAACAAGAGACCCAGTACTTC
NA | NA | TRBJ2-7 | TRBV20-1 | CSGAALKEQYF | TGCAGTGGGGCAGCCCTAAAAGAGCAGTACTTC
NA | TRBD1 | TRBJ2-1 | TRBV9 | CASSVAGQLSFSSSYNEQFF | TGTGCCAGCAGCGTAGCGGGACAGCTTTCCTTTTCGAGCTCCTACAATGAGCAGTTCTTC
many | TRBD1 | TRBJ2-7 | TRBV7-8 | CASSPAPGQIYEQYF | TGTGCCAGCAGCCCAGCACCGGGACAGATCTACGAGCAGTACTTC
many | NA | TRBJ1-5 | TRBV20-1 | CSARKQGIPGPNQPQHF | TGCAGTGCTAGAAAGCAAGGGATCCCGGGCCCCAATCAGCCCCAGCATTTT
few | NA | TRBJ2-7 | TRBV5-1 | CASSHGQDSYEQYF | TGCGCCAGCAGCCACGGACAAGACTCGTACGAGCAGTACTTC
many | TRBD1 | TRBJ1-2 | TRBV28 | CASSLFPGGYGYTF | TGTGCCAGCAGTTTATTTCCAGGGGGCTATGGCTACACCTTC
few | TRBD1 | TRBJ1-1 | TRBV27 | CASSLSGGGDTEAFF | TGTGCCAGCAGTTTATCGGGAGGGGGCGACACTGAAGCTTTCTTT
NA | NA | TRBJ1-6 | TRBV27 | CASSLSGGRRSPLHF | TGTGCCAGCAGTTTATCGGGGGGGCGCAGATCACCCCTCCACTTT
many | NA | TRBJ1-1 | TRBV7-8 | CASRRTGAFERGEAFF | TGTGCCAGCAGAAGAACAGGTGCGTTCGAACGGGGTGAAGCTTTCTTT
few | TRBD1 | TRBJ1-5 | TRBV15 | CATSSGGGNQPQHF | TGTGCCACCAGTTCAGGGGGTGGCAATCAGCCCCAGCATTTT
many | TRBD1 | TRBJ2-5 | TRBV18 | CASSPRTGRQETQYF | TGTGCCAGCTCACCTCGGACAGGGCGACAAGAGACCCAGTACTTC
NA | TRBD2 | TRBJ2-1 | TRBV2 | CASSERVAGGYNEQFF | TGTGCCAGCAGTGAAAGGGTAGCGGGGGGGTACAATGAGCAGTTCTTC